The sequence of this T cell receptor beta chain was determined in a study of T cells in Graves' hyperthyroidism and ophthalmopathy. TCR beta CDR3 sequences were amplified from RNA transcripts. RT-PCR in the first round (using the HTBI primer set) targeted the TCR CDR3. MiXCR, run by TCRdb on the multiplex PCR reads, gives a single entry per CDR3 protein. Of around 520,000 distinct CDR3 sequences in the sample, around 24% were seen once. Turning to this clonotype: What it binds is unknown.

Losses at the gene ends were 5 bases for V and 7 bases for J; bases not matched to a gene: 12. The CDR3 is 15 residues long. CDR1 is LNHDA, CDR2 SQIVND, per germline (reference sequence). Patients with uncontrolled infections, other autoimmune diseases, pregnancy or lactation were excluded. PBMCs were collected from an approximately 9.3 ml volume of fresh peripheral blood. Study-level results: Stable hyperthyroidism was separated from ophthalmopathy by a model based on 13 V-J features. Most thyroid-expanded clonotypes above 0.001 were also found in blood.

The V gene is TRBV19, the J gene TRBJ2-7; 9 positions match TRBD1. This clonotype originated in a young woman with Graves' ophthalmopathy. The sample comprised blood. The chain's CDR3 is CASSATGGTYNEQYF. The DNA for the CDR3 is TGTGCCAGTAGTGCGACAGGGGGAACCTACAATGAGCAGTACTTC.